This T cell receptor beta chain was captured by sequencing in a study of blood T cell repertoires in COVID-19. About the research overall: Material from acute and convalescent COVID-19 was sourced from the United States, Italy and Spain. In each case, the material was cDNA or gDNA derived from T cells, B-cell-depleted T cells, or PBMCs.

Per the study methods: Reference gene primer amplification gave nucleated cell count estimates. Generated by immunoSEQ multiplex PCR, the TCRdb table keeps only in-frame clones and is missing some. That table is the source of V, J and clone size, and D and trimming were worked out from the DNA. The sample has about 290,000 clones, around nine tenths seen once. Followed longitudinally, the Seattle patients had been enrolled during active infection. Germline CDR1 reads KGHSH; CDR2 reads LQKENI. Trimming pared 6 bases from V and 6 bases from J, leaving 29 bases between. The CDR3 length is 18 residues. Specimen: peripheral blood. V and J are TRBV18 and TRBJ1-2; tentative D call: TRBD1 (6 bases). The sequence derives from a woman under 40 with COVID-19, enrolled during active disease. The CDR3 region has the DNA TGTGCCAGCTCTCGGGACCCAAGGATCCTAGGGGGATCTGATGGCTACACCTTC. This codes for CASSRDPRILGGSDGYTF. The variable domain in full, with the rest retrieved from reference TRBV18 and TRBJ1-2, is NAGVMQNPRHLVRRRGQEARLRCSPMKGHSHVYWYRQLPEEGLKFMVYLQKENIIDESGMPKERFSAEFPKEGPSILRIQQVVRGDSAAYFCASSRDPRILGGSDGYTFGSGTRLTVV.